One sample yielded the 25 T cell receptor beta chains listed below, sequenced in a study of blood T cells in healthy people across ages (dated by TCRdb to about 2015). Libraries were prepared through 5' RACE. The reads were generated on an Illumina HiSeq 2500. A second PCR of roughly 7 to 11 cycles was performed with a sample-barcoded 5' primer and a J-beta primer mix. TCRdb reanalyzed the raw reads on its own, using fastp at Q25 for trimming and MiXCR for clone calling, and kept in-frame beta chains. Rows are unified per CDR3 protein, each entry keeping the most common DNA and genes. For this sample there are 1.5 million to 2 million distinct CDR3 sequences; roughly 30% appear just once. About 8% of the sample belongs to the ten largest clones. Specimen: blood. Every receptor here comes from a young woman in good health.

The V call is TRBV15, the J call TRBJ2-1; weak D call: TRBD1 (6 bases). V was pared by 8 bases and J by 8 bases, with 25 bases between. CDR1 and CDR2 from the germline V gene are LNHNV and YYDKDF (reference sequence). The CDR3 has 16 amino acids. The CDR3 loop is CATLDGVDRGFDEQFF. In DNA form, the CDR3 reads TGTGCCACCCTGGACGGCGTGGACAGAGGATTCGATGAGCAGTTCTTC.

This clonotype was seen ten or more times. V gene TRBV10-3 combines with J gene TRBJ2-7, with 7 bases lining up with TRBD2. Germline V gives CDR1 ENHRY, CDR2 SYGVKD. V lost 3 bases and J lost 3; bases outside the gene matches: 8. The CDR3 consists of 15 residues. CDR3 residues: CAISDPLASGYEQYF. The CDR3 nucleotides read TGTGCCATCAGTGACCCTCTCGCTAGCGGCTACGAGCAGTACTTC.

This clonotype was seen more than once but under ten times. CDR3 in amino acids: CASSPPGTEISTDTQYF. Written as DNA, the CDR3 is TGTGCCAGCAGCCCACCTGGGACAGAGATTAGCACAGATACGCAGTATTTT. The gene calls are TRBV7-9 and TRBJ2-3; 7 positions match TRBD1. Per the germline V gene, CDR1 is SEHNR and CDR2 is FQNEAQ (reference sequence). Losses at the gene ends were 5 bases for V and 0 bases for J; bases not matched to a gene: 11. The CDR3 is 17 amino acids.

This clonotype was detected a few times. V gene TRBV20-1 combines with J gene TRBJ2-3; TRBD2 matches 13 bases. With V trimmed by 3 bases and J by 2 bases, 5 bases remained unmatched. The CDR3 totals 16 residues. Germline assignment: CDR1 DFQATT and CDR2 SNEGSKA (reference sequence). The CDR3 reads CSASLGLAGATDTQYF. CDR3 DNA sequence: TGCAGTGCTAGCCTAGGACTAGCGGGGGCCACAGATACGCAGTATTTT.

This clonotype was seen only a few times. V usage is TRBV5-5 and J usage is TRBJ2-7; tentative D call: TRBD2 (6 bases). The V end was cut by 2 bases, the J end by 9 bases, with 18 bases between. From germline, CDR1 is SGHKS and CDR2 YYEKEE (reference sequence). The CDR3 loop spans 14 amino acids. The CDR3 DNA reads as TGTGCCAGCAGCTTTTACCCGACGGAGGGCTGGCAGTACTTC. This encodes CASSFYPTEGWQYF.

V gene TRBV7-2 combines with J gene TRBJ2-3, with D tentatively TRBD1 or TRBD2 (5 bases each). The CDR3 is made up of 15 amino acids. Trimming took 3 bases from V and 3 from J, leaving 13 bases between them. Germline V CDR1 and CDR2: SGHTA, FQGNSA. CDR3 sequence reads: CASSLGERRTDTQYF. CDR3 nucleotides: TGTGCCAGCAGCTTGGGGGAGAGGCGGACAGATACGCAGTATTTT. The whole variable domain, remainder taken from reference TRBV7-2 and TRBJ2-3, is GAGVSQSPSNKVTEKGKDVELRCDPISGHTALYWYRQSLGQGLEFLIYFQGNSAPDKSGLPSDRFSAERTGGSVSTLTIQRTQQEDSAVYLCASSLGERRTDTQYFGPGTRLTVL.

This clonotype was counted a few times. The rearrangement joins TRBV2 to TRBJ2-6; 7 bases line up with TRBD1. The CDR3 length is 15 residues. Germline CDR1 SNHLY, CDR2 FYNNEI. Trimming at V came to 7 bases and at J to 1 base, leaving 4 bases not matched to a gene. Here the CDR3 reads CASMDRPSGANVLTF. For the CDR3, the DNA is TGTGCCAGCATGGACAGGCCATCTGGGGCCAACGTCCTGACTTTC.

A few counts support this clonotype. CDR3 residues: CASSRSSAEDTQYF. DNA for the CDR3: TGTGCCAGCAGTCGATCTAGCGCAGAAGATACGCAGTATTTT. The chain carries TRBV6-5 and TRBJ2-3; possibly TRBD2 for D (6 bases). V gave up 5 bases and J gave up 5 bases, with 14 bases separating them. Germline-derived CDR1 and CDR2 are MNHEY and SVGAGI. CDR3 length: 14 amino acids.

This clonotype was recorded many times. The chain combines TRBV29-1 with TRBJ2-5; D is possibly TRBD2 (6 bases). This CDR3 region has 12 residues. V was pared by 6 bases and J by 2 bases, with 10 bases between. The germline V gene encodes CDR1 SQVTM and CDR2 ANQGSEA. The DNA for the CDR3 is TGCAGCGTGGGGGGAGCTCAAGAGACCCAGTACTTC. Residues: CSVGGAQETQYF.

This clonotype showed up many times. The CDR3 loop is CSALRELPYNEQFF. The CDR3, as DNA: TGCAGTGCTCTGCGGGAGTTGCCCTACAATGAGCAGTTCTTC. The chain carries TRBV20-1 and TRBJ2-1, with 7 bases aligning to TRBD2. The CDR3 runs 14 residues. Per the germline V gene, CDR1 is DFQATT and CDR2 is SNEGSKA (reference sequence). Germline trimming cut 5 bases from V and 2 bases from J; bases unmatched to any gene: 6.

V usage is TRBV18 and J usage is TRBJ1-4, with D unresolved. CDR1 is KGHSH and CDR2 is LQKENI in the germline V gene. Trimming left V 2 bases short and J 8 bases short, with 15 bases between. The CDR3 loop spans 15 amino acids. The CDR3 region has the DNA TGTGCCAGCTCACCATACCGAAATAACGGGGAAAAACTGTTTTTT. It yields the protein CASSPYRNNGEKLFF.

The CDR3, as DNA: TGTGCCTGGGGGAGGGATACCTACTATGGCTACACCTTC. It codes for CAWGRDTYYGYTF. The chain couples TRBV30 to TRBJ1-2; D gene uncertain. Trimming removed 5 bases from V and 3 bases from J, with 13 bases in between. The CDR3 is made up of 13 amino acids. Germline V gene sequence: CDR1 GTSNPN, CDR2 SVGIG (reference sequence).

The rearrangement uses TRBV12-3 or TRBV12-4 and TRBJ1-1; D gene unclear. CDR3 length equals 17 residues. The germline V and J ends were trimmed by 6 bases and 0 bases, with 20 bases remaining between them. Here the CDR3 reads CASSRLLTGRMNTEAFF. The CDR3 nucleotides read TGTGCCAGCAGCCGCTTGTTAACCGGGCGGATGAACACTGAAGCTTTCTTT.

In its sample, this clonotype was seen a few times. V and J are TRBV7-8 and TRBJ2-2; D uncertain. The V gene's germline CDR1 is SGHVS and CDR2 FQNEAQ. The CDR3 totals 14 residues. The germline V and J ends were trimmed by 5 bases and 7 bases, with 14 bases remaining between them. This CDR3 reads CASSIPRTSGELFF. CDR3 in DNA: TGTGCCAGCAGCATCCCGAGGACGAGCGGGGAGCTGTTTTTT.

This clonotype was picked up many times. The gene calls are TRBV18 and TRBJ2-7; perhaps TRBD1 as D (6 bases). CDR1 and CDR2 from the germline V gene are KGHSH and LQKENI. V dropped 3 bases and J dropped 0 bases, with 9 bases sitting between them. The CDR3 is 14 amino acids. This CDR3 is CASSPRTVSYEQYF. In DNA form, the CDR3 reads TGTGCCAGCTCACCGCGGACAGTCTCCTACGAGCAGTACTTC.

This clonotype appeared a few times. The chain joins TRBV6-2 or TRBV6-3 to TRBJ2-4, with 10 bases aligning to TRBD1. The tail of the sequence fits TRBJ2-7 better, so the J call may be wrong. This CDR3 region has 15 residues. Germline V gives CDR1 MNHEY, CDR2 SVGEGT. The CDR3 sequence is CASSRDDRGPYEQYF. For the CDR3, the DNA is TGTGCCAGCAGCCGAGACGACAGGGGGCCATACGAGCAGTACTTC.

This clonotype was observed many times. The rearrangement uses TRBV12-3 or TRBV12-4 and TRBJ2-1; tentatively, D is TRBD1 (5 bases). Trimming cost V 8 bases and J 6 bases, with 11 bases left between them. The CDR3 length is 12 residues. The CDR3 DNA reads as TGTGCCAGCGTAGGGGATGCCAATGAGCAGTTCTTC. This gives the protein CASVGDANEQFF.

The chain uses TRBV7-8 and TRBJ2-2; no firm D call. Per germline, CDR1 SGHVS and CDR2 FQNEAQ. Trimming stripped 10 bases from V and 4 bases from J, with 16 bases between. The CDR3 length is 14 residues. CDR3 coding DNA: TGTGCCACCACGGGTGGTGCGACCACCGGGGAGCTGTTTTTT. Its translation: CATTGGATTGELFF.

This clonotype was counted between two and nine times. This chain uses TRBV3-1 with TRBJ2-2; D is perhaps TRBD2 (5 bases). Trimming stripped 2 bases from V and 5 bases from J, with 12 bases between. The CDR3 loop spans 15 amino acids. Germline V gives CDR1 LGHDT, CDR2 YNNKEL (reference sequence). DNA for the CDR3: TGTGCCAGCAGCCAACCGGGGTGGAGGACCGGGGAGCTGTTTTTT. Amino acids: CASSQPGWRTGELFF.

The J gene is TRBJ2-3, the V gene TRBV5-1; unclear D gene. V shed 4 bases and J shed 2 bases, with 20 bases lying between them. Germline CDR1 reads SGHRS; CDR2 reads YFSETQ. CDR3 length: 17 amino acids. The CDR3 region is CASSDPQVSALTDTQYF. CDR3 DNA: TGCGCCAGCAGCGACCCCCAGGTATCAGCCCTCACAGATACGCAGTATTTT.

The chain carries TRBV7-2 and TRBJ2-4, with D uncertain. The CDR3 is 15 residues long. Germline CDR1 is SGHTA and CDR2 is FQGNSA. With 5 bases removed from V and 0 bases from J, the gap between germline ends came to 11 bases. The CDR3 DNA follows: TGTGCCAGCAGCCGGAAGGGTCTAGCCAAAAACATTCAGTACTTC. This codes for CASSRKGLAKNIQYF.

This clonotype has at least ten counts. The chain is built from TRBV12-3 or TRBV12-4 and TRBJ2-3; D not resolved. The CDR3 extends over 14 amino acids. V dropped 5 bases and J dropped 5 bases, with 14 bases sitting between them. The CDR3 DNA sequence: TGTGCCAGCAGTCTCGGAGTTGAGAAAGATACGCAGTATTTT. It yields the protein CASSLGVEKDTQYF.

A word on this clonotype: At one boundary the junction diverges from the germline segment, which might be a read error. The chain carries TRBV24-1 and TRBJ2-2; tentatively, D is TRBD1 (5 bases). Germline CDR1 reads KGHDR; CDR2 reads SFDVKD. This CDR3 comprises 17 residues. The DNA of the CDR3 is TGTGCCACCAATGATCTCCACAAAGACAGTTACACCGGGGAGCTGTTTTTT. The encoded protein is CATNDLHKDSYTGELFF.

The CDR3 DNA sequence: TGTGCCAGCAGTCTGAGTATCCAAGAGACCCAGTACTTC. Its protein product is CASSLSIQETQYF. This sequence joins TRBV27 and TRBJ2-5; D is undetermined. CDR1 and CDR2 (germline): MNHEY, SMNVEV (reference sequence). Between the trimmed V and J ends, which lost 5 bases and 1 base, there was a span of 8 bases. The CDR3 runs 13 residues.

This clonotype has a count of ten or more. The genes are TRBV6-6 and TRBJ1-2; 8 bases align to TRBD1. The germline V gene encodes CDR1 MNHNY and CDR2 SVGAGI (reference sequence). The CDR3 covers 13 residues. V was clipped by 6 bases and J by 8 bases; unmatched bases: 8. CDR3 region: CASRSLGTGGYTF. CDR3 DNA sequence: TGTGCCAGCAGATCCTTGGGGACAGGAGGCTACACCTTC.